This TCR beta chain was documented in a study of T cells in Graves' hyperthyroidism and ophthalmopathy. As for this clonotype: Its target is unknown.

General study results and limits: Ophthalmopathy onset followed model prediction by a median roughly six months.

There were TCR beta CDR3 regions amplified from RNA transcripts. In the first-round RT-PCR of the TCR CDR3, the HTBI primer set was used. One entry per CDR3 protein, called by TCRdb with MiXCR from the multiplex PCR reads. This table has hundreds of thousands of distinct CDR3 sequences, roughly 15% appearing once. The CDR3 has 13 amino acids. Between the trimmed V and J ends, which lost 3 bases and 6 bases, there was a span of 12 bases. Germline CDR1 SGHNT, CDR2 YENEEA. The chain recombines TRBV11-3 with TRBJ2-7; the D gene is possibly TRBD2 (6 bases). Sequenced sample: blood. The origin of this receptor is a woman in her forties or fifties with Graves' ophthalmopathy. CDR3 DNA: TGTGCCAGCAGCTTCGGGGGAGCGGTCGAGCAGTACTTC. Amino acids: CASSFGGAVEQYF.